The T cell receptor beta chain under discussion was sequenced for a study of T cells in localized non-small cell lung cancer. Overall study results and limits: Adjacent lung held a median roughly 56 of the top 100 tumor clones. There was higher T cell clonality in uninvolved adjacent lung than in tumor, and it was highest there.

A note on this clone: Its specificity is not known.

CDR3 size: 15 residues. Trimming cost V 2 bases and J 5 bases, with 13 bases left between them. CDR1 is SGHTA, CDR2 FQGNSA, per germline. The assay was immunoSEQ multiplex PCR, and TCRdb's table has in-frame clones only and misses some. Here the sample spans over 9,000 clones, more than 75% being singletons. The chain has TRBV7-2 and TRBJ1-5, with D perhaps TRBD1 (6 bases). The sample consisted of peripheral blood, taken before any cancer treatment. The source is an older male donor with stage III lung adenocarcinoma. The CDR3 sequence: CASSLSDRRHQPQHF. Here the CDR3 DNA reads TGTGCCAGCAGCTTATCCGACAGGAGACATCAGCCCCAGCATTTT.